Listed here are 25 T cell receptor beta chains from one sample, sequenced in a study of blood T cell repertoires in COVID-19. Clones were sequenced by immunoSEQ multiplex PCR, and TCRdb holds only the in-frame ones, with some missing. The table shows 100,000 to 150,000 clones, with approximately 92% occurring only once. The sequenced material came from peripheral blood. The receptors come from a man aged 70-80 years with active or convalescent COVID-19.

The chain links TRBV19 to TRBJ2-2; 9 nucleotides match TRBD2. With V trimmed by 5 bases and J by 4 bases, 8 bases remained unmatched. Germline V gives CDR1 LNHDA, CDR2 SQIVND (reference sequence). CDR3 length: 16 residues. The CDR3 reads CASSVSSGASTGELFF. DNA for the CDR3: TGTGCCAGTAGTGTCTCTAGCGGGGCCTCCACCGGGGAGCTGTTTTTT.

The gene calls are TRBV18 and TRBJ2-5; weak D call: TRBD1 (6 bases). V dropped 0 bases and J dropped 3 bases, with 11 bases sitting between them. CDR1 is KGHSH, CDR2 LQKENI, per germline. CDR3 length: 15 amino acids. CDR3 loop: CASSPPQGRKETQYF. As DNA, the CDR3 is TGTGCCAGCTCACCACCCCAGGGGCGGAAAGAGACCCAGTACTTC.

The DNA of the CDR3 is TGCGCCAGCAGCCCGGGACAGAGAATAGCCGAGAACACCGGGGAGCTGTTTTTT. The encoded protein is CASSPGQRIAENTGELFF. This chain uses TRBV5-1 with TRBJ2-2; TRBD1 matches at 7 bases. The CDR3 has 18 amino acids. With 4 bases clipped from V and 1 base from J, the junction kept 13 bases outside the gene matches. Germline-derived CDR1 and CDR2 are SGHRS and YFSETQ.

CDR3 in amino acids: CASSPRDRHEKLFF. The CDR3 region has the DNA TGTGCCAGCAGTCCCCGGGACAGGCATGAAAAACTGTTTTTT. The chain recombines TRBV6-5 with TRBJ1-4; TRBD1 aligns across 8 bases. Trimming took 5 bases from V and 6 from J; bases not matched to a gene: 5. Germline loops: CDR1 MNHEY, CDR2 SVGAGI. This CDR3 has 14 residues.

V is TRBV28 and J is TRBJ2-3, with D possibly being TRBD2 (5 bases). The CDR3 runs to 14 residues. CDR1 and CDR2 (germline): MDHEN, SYDVKM. The V end was cut by 6 bases, the J end by 5 bases, with 15 bases between. CDR3 nucleotides: TGTGCCAGCAGGGTAGGAGGTTTGAAAGATACGCAGTATTTT. Its translation: CASRVGGLKDTQYF.

For the CDR3, the DNA is TGCGCCAGCCGGTCGGAAGTTGGCAGGGTGTTACTCAGCTCCTACAATGAGCAGTTCTTC. This translates into CASRSEVGRVLLSSYNEQFF. The rearrangement links TRBV5-1 to TRBJ2-1; maybe TRBD1 (5 bases). Germline CDR1 SGHRS, CDR2 YFSETQ. CDR3 length: 20 amino acids. The V end lost 7 bases, the J end lost 0 bases, and 29 bases lay between the germline ends.

The V call is TRBV29-1, the J call TRBJ2-4, with TRBD1 matching over 7 bases. The CDR3 extends over 13 amino acids. The V and J ends lost 7 bases and 3 bases, in that order; junction bases with no gene match: 6. Germline values: CDR1 SQVTM, CDR2 ANQGSEA. CDR3 sequence: CSGRQGDKNIQYF. The DNA for the CDR3 is TGCAGCGGGCGACAGGGCGACAAAAACATTCAGTACTTC.

The chain employs TRBV6-5 and TRBJ1-6; 7 bases are a match to TRBD1. With V trimmed by 6 bases and J by 12 bases, 5 bases remained unmatched. CDR1 and CDR2 from the germline V gene are MNHEY and SVGAGI. The CDR3 totals 12 residues. For the CDR3, the DNA is TGTGCCAGCAGATCACAGGGGTTACCCCTCCACTTT. Translating it yields CASRSQGLPLHF.

The chain recombines TRBV7-9 with TRBJ2-2; no reliable D call. Trimming cost V 8 bases and J 4 bases, with 8 bases left between them. Germline V gene sequence: CDR1 SEHNR, CDR2 FQNEAQ (reference sequence). The CDR3 totals 12 residues. CDR3 DNA: TGTGCCAGCCTCCCAGGCACCGGGGAGCTGTTTTTT. Protein sequence: CASLPGTGELFF.

The chain combines TRBV19 with TRBJ2-1, with 11 bases matching TRBD2. With 2 bases clipped from V and 8 bases from J, the junction kept 8 bases outside the gene matches. Germline V gives CDR1 LNHDA, CDR2 SQIVND (reference sequence). The CDR3 has 16 residues. The CDR3 loop is CASSISLAGGQHEQFF. CDR3 bases: TGTGCCAGTAGTATATCTCTAGCGGGAGGCCAGCATGAGCAGTTCTTC. The variable domain in full, with the rest retrieved from reference TRBV19 and TRBJ2-1, is DGGITQSPKYLFRKEGQNVTLSCEQNLNHDAMYWYRQDPGQGLRLIYYSQIVNDFQKGDIAEGYSVSREKKESFPLTVTSAQKNPTAFYLCASSISLAGGQHEQFFGPGTRLTVL.

The chain uses TRBV28 and TRBJ1-4; D is possibly TRBD1 (5 bases). V was shortened by 8 bases and J by 7 bases, with 8 bases between the two germline ends. CDR1 and CDR2 from the germline V gene are MDHEN and SYDVKM. CDR3 length: 11 amino acids. As DNA, the CDR3 is TGTGCCAGCGCGGGGCTTGAAAAACTGTTTTTT. Translating gives CASAGLEKLFF. Combining the CDR3 with reference TRBV28 and TRBJ1-4 gives the whole variable domain DVKVTQSSRYLVKRTGEKVFLECVQDMDHENMFWYRQDPGLGLRLIYFSYDVKMKEKGDIPEGYSVSREKKERFSLILESASTNQTSMYLCASAGLEKLFFGSGTQLSVL.

The J gene is TRBJ2-2, the V gene TRBV28; 10 bases fit TRBD2. Germline lookup yields CDR1 MDHEN and CDR2 SYDVKM. Trimming at V came to 8 bases and at J to 5 bases, leaving 8 bases not matched to a gene. This CDR3 has 15 amino acids. As DNA, the CDR3 is TGTGCCAGCGTGCGAGCGGGAGGGCGGACCGGGGAGCTGTTTTTT. Its protein is CASVRAGGRTGELFF.

This chain uses TRBV11-2 with TRBJ1-1; 7 nucleotides line up with TRBD1. This CDR3 has 13 residues. Looked up from germline, CDR1 is SGHAT and CDR2 is FQNNGV. The junction had 5 bases not matched to a gene; V was cut back by 6 bases and J by 4 bases. The CDR3 sequence is CASRFTGVTEAFF. Here the CDR3 DNA reads TGTGCCAGCAGATTTACAGGGGTCACTGAAGCTTTCTTT.

Only one count was recorded for this clone. The CDR3 is CASSFYPTGNTEAFF. CDR3 nucleotides: TGTGCCAGCAGTTTTTATCCGACAGGGAACACTGAAGCTTTCTTT. This sequence joins TRBV5-6 and TRBJ1-1; tentative D call: TRBD1 (6 bases). CDR1 is SGHDT, CDR2 YYEEEE, per germline. Deletions cut 5 bases from V and 1 base from J, with 15 bases between. This CDR3 comprises 15 residues.

V is TRBV29-1 and J is TRBJ1-1; D possibly corresponds to TRBD1 (5 bases). V lost 1 base and J lost 7, with 13 bases in between. The germline V gene encodes CDR1 SQVTM and CDR2 ANQGSEA. This CDR3 is 13 amino acids long. Here the CDR3 reads CSVEGDGTFEAFF. CDR3 sequence (DNA): TGCAGCGTTGAAGGGGACGGGACTTTTGAAGCTTTCTTT.

The V gene is TRBV19, the J gene TRBJ2-3, with D uncertain. Germline loops: CDR1 LNHDA, CDR2 SQIVND (reference sequence). The V and J ends lost 7 bases and 1 base respectively, with 15 bases between them. This CDR3 has 15 residues. As DNA, the CDR3 is TGTGCCAGTAAACATTTAACGCCCGGCACAGATACGCAGTATTTT. It is translated as CASKHLTPGTDTQYF.

V is TRBV7-2 and J is TRBJ2-3; tentative D call: TRBD2 (6 bases). Trimming cost V 0 bases and J 1 base, with 11 bases left between them. This CDR3 comprises 16 residues. Looked up from germline, CDR1 is SGHTA and CDR2 is FQGNSA. DNA of the CDR3: TGTGCCAGCAGCTTAGCTGGCAGCGGGCGCACAGATACGCAGTATTTT. Translated, it gives CASSLAGSGRTDTQYF.

The rearrangement joins TRBV28 to TRBJ1-5; D remains unclear. CDR3 size: 12 residues. The V gene's germline CDR1 is MDHEN and CDR2 SYDVKM. Trimming removed 7 bases from V and 7 bases from J, with 11 bases in between. The DNA of the CDR3 is TGTGCCAGCACCAACGGGAACCAGCCCCAGCATTTT. Amino acid sequence: CASTNGNQPQHF.

The chain is built from TRBV18 and TRBJ2-3; 7 positions match TRBD2. Looked up from germline, CDR1 is KGHSH and CDR2 is LQKENI. Trimming cost V 4 bases and J 2 bases; bases outside gene matches: 3. The CDR3 contains 14 residues. The CDR3 reads CASSLGTNTDTQYF. As DNA, the CDR3 is TGTGCCAGCTCACTCGGGACTAACACAGATACGCAGTATTTT.

The V gene is TRBV11-2, the J gene TRBJ1-1; no reliable D call. Germline values: CDR1 SGHAT, CDR2 FQNNGV. V lost 1 base, J lost 3 bases, and 9 bases lay in between. This CDR3 comprises 14 residues. CDR3 region: CASSLAVADTEAFF. Here the CDR3 DNA reads TGTGCCAGCAGCTTAGCTGTGGCCGACACTGAAGCTTTCTTT. The full variable domain, rest sourced from reference TRBV11-2 and TRBJ1-1, is EAGVAQSPRYKIIEKRQSVAFWCNPISGHATLYWYQQILGQGPKLLIQFQNNGVVDDSQLPKDRFSAERLKGVDSTLKIQPAKLEDSAVYLCASSLAVADTEAFFGQGTRLTVV.

The rearrangement links TRBV4-1 to TRBJ2-7; D is perhaps TRBD2 (5 bases). Trimming took 4 bases from V and 4 from J, leaving 17 bases between them. The V gene's germline CDR1 is MGHRA and CDR2 YSYEKL. The CDR3 extends over 15 amino acids. In nucleotides, the CDR3 is TGCGCCAGCAGCCGCCAAGCTACTAGTGATTACGAGCAGTACTTC. Translating it yields CASSRQATSDYEQYF.

The chain joins TRBV6-2 or TRBV6-3 to TRBJ1-1; D gene unclear. The CDR3 is 17 amino acids. The V and J ends lost 6 bases and 3 bases respectively, with 23 bases between them. The germline V gene has CDR1 MNHEY and CDR2 SVGEGT. CDR3 amino acids: CASSPYRQVSWDTEAFF. CDR3 bases: TGTGCCAGCAGCCCTTATAGGCAGGTCTCTTGGGACACTGAAGCTTTCTTT.

The rearrangement links TRBV18 to TRBJ1-1, with 8 bases lining up with TRBD1. Per the germline V gene, CDR1 is KGHSH and CDR2 is LQKENI. J gave up 4 bases and V 3 bases, and 7 bases lay outside the gene matches. This CDR3 is 15 amino acids long. The CDR3 coding sequence is TGTGCCAGCTCACCTTCGACAGGGGTCGGCACTGAAGCTTTCTTT. This sequence encodes CASSPSTGVGTEAFF.

Here the CDR3 reads CASSLGDRGRAFF. The CDR3 DNA follows: TGCGCCAGCAGCTTGGGGGACAGGGGACGGGCTTTCTTT. This chain connects TRBV5-1 to TRBJ1-1; 10 nucleotides line up with TRBD1. The germline CDR1 and CDR2 sequences are SGHRS and YFSETQ. Trimming at V came to 0 bases and at J to 11 bases, leaving 4 bases not matched to a gene. There are 13 residues in the CDR3.

The chain joins TRBV12-3 or TRBV12-4 to TRBJ2-7; D gene uncertain. This CDR3 is built from 13 residues. V lost 4 bases to trimming and J lost 5 bases, with 12 bases between them. CDR3 loop: CASSSPPVDEQYF. The CDR3 DNA reads TGTGCCAGCAGTTCCCCGCCGGTTGACGAGCAGTACTTC.